Listed below are T cell receptor beta chains from one sample, sequenced in a study of graft-versus-host responses after intestinal transplantation. Assay: immunoSEQ multiplex PCR; the TCRdb copy retains only in-frame clones and omits some. The data contain 3,000 to 4,000 clones, about 82% of them seen just once; the ten biggest clones take up around 4.8%. Material: ileum tissue, obtained approximately 97 weeks after intestinal transplant. These receptors all come from a human patient who received an intestinal transplant, so some T cells may come from the graft donor. Each CDR3 is given with its conserved first and last residue. The D gene is left open where the match is weak. The size entry is marked missing in some rows and otherwise reads once, few, many or a size class.

clone_size	v_call	j_call	d_call	cdr3_aa	cdr3_nt
NA	TRBV18	TRBJ1-1	NA	CASSQGSFDTEAFF	TGTGCCAGCTCTCAGGGAAGTTTCGACACTGAAGCTTTCTTT
NA	TRBV6-5	TRBJ2-7	NA	CASSYSQGGTYEQYF	TGTGCCAGCAGTTACTCGCAGGGGGGTACCTACGAGCAGTACTTC
NA	TRBV7-7	TRBJ2-1	NA	CASSLGLDNEQFF	TGTGCCAGCAGCTTGGGGCTCGACAATGAGCAGTTCTTC
NA	TRBV6-5	TRBJ1-2	NA	CASRQGPGYTF	TGTGCCAGCAGACAGGGACCTGGCTACACCTTC
NA	TRBV4-1	TRBJ2-4	NA	CASSQVWRGNIQYF	TGCGCCAGCAGCCAAGTCTGGAGGGGAAACATTCAGTACTTC
NA	TRBV10-3	TRBJ2-2	TRBD1	CATRPGTEGTGELFF	TGTGCCACCCGACCCGGGACAGAGGGAACCGGGGAGCTGTTTTTT
NA	TRBV7-8	TRBJ2-3	TRBD2	CASSGGADTQYF	TGTGCCAGCAGCGGGGGGGCAGATACGCAGTATTTT
NA	TRBV12-5	TRBJ2-1	TRBD2	CASGRGGAYNEQFF	TGTGCTAGTGGTCGCGGGGGGGCCTACAATGAGCAGTTCTTC
once	TRBV30	TRBJ2-1	NA	CARTQGSYNEQFF	TGTGCCCGCACCCAGGGCTCCTACAATGAGCAGTTCTTC
NA	TRBV6-4	TRBJ1-2	TRBD1	CASNIRQGADGYTF	TGTGCCAGCAATATAAGACAGGGGGCGGATGGCTACACCTTC
NA	TRBV7-9	TRBJ2-3	TRBD2	CASSLVSGGAGDTQYF	TGTGCCAGCAGCTTAGTAAGCGGGGGGGCCGGTGATACGCAGTATTTT
once	TRBV5-1	TRBJ2-7	TRBD2	CATSSGGPRSYEQYF	TGCGCCACATCTAGCGGGGGCCCAAGATCCTACGAGCAGTACTTC